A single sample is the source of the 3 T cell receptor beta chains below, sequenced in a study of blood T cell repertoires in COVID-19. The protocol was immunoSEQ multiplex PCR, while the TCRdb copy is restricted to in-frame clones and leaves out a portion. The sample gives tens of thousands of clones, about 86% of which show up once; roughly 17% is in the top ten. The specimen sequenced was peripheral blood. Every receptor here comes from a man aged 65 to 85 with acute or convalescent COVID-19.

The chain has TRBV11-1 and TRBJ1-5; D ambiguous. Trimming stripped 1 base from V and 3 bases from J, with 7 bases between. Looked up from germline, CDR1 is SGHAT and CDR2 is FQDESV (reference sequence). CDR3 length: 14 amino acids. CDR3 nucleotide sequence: TGTGCCAGCAGCTTAGGCCCTACCAATCAGCCCCAGCATTTT. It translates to CASSLGPTNQPQHF.

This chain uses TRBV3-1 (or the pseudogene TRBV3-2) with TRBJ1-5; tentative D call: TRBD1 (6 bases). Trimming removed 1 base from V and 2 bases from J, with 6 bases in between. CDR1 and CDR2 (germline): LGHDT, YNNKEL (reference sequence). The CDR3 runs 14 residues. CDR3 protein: CASSQGTGNQPQHF. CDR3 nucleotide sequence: TGTGCCAGCAGCCAAGGGACAGGCAATCAGCCCCAGCATTTT.

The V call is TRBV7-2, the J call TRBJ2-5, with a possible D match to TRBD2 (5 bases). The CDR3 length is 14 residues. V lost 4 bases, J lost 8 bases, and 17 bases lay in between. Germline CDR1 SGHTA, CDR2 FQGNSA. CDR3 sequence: CASSSPRSRGTQYF. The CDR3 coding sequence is TGTGCCAGCAGCTCCCCGCGGTCCCGGGGAACCCAGTACTTC.